This T cell receptor beta chain was sequenced during a study of control samples from healthy donors and cancer patients. This clone has just one count. TCRdb keeps only in-frame clones here, not all; method: immunoSEQ multiplex PCR. This sample has around 74,000 clones; 85% to 95% occur once, and the top ten carry approximately 5.8%. Source material: blood. The source is a woman in her sixties in good health.

As DNA, the CDR3 is TGTGCCAGCAGTGACGGACTAGCGGGAGAGGGGGATACGCAGTATTTT. This codes for CASSDGLAGEGDTQYF. The chain combines TRBV6-4 with TRBJ2-3; TRBD2 agrees at 13 bases. Trimming at V came to 2 bases and at J to 6 bases, leaving 5 bases not matched to a gene. The CDR3 totals 16 residues. Germline CDR1 is MRHNA and CDR2 is SNTAGT.